The sequence of this TCR beta chain was determined in a study of cytomegalovirus exposure and HLA in healthy donors. Study-level information: Researchers found that under 90% of 300 to 450 genotyped donors fell within the Caucasian-associated ancestry cluster.

Points from the study as a whole: Accurate HLA-A and HLA-B prediction from TCR beta sequences was reported for most subjects.

In regard to this clone: What it binds is unknown. A junction end diverges from the germline sequence, so it may reflect a read error.

This CDR3 is 15 amino acids long. CDR1 is MNHEY and CDR2 is SVGAGI in the germline V gene. PCR amplification relied on 60 Vbeta primers (plus 13 Jbeta primers). The assay was immunoSEQ multiplex PCR, and TCRdb's table has in-frame clones only and misses some. Of roughly 140,000 clones in the sample, nearly 80% were seen once. The J gene is TRBJ2-5, the V gene TRBV6-5; a possible D gene is TRBD1 (5 bases). The source material was PBMCs. The TCR sequence derives from a male donor in good health and CMV-seronegative. The CDR3 sequence is CASSSLGRVQEAQYF. The CDR3 DNA reads TGTGCCAGCAGTTCACTCGGCAGGGTCCAAGAGGCCCAGTACTTC.